The clone carrying this TCR beta chain was counted ten times or more. Antigen unknown. The TCR beta CDR3 regions underwent amplification from RNA transcripts. HTBI-primed first-round RT-PCR preceded second-round multiplex PCR. TCRdb called the multiplex PCR reads again in MiXCR, with one record for every CDR3 protein. In the table there are about 590,000 distinct CDR3 sequences, about two fifths of which are singletons. This specimen belongs to a study of Graves' ophthalmopathy and Graves' hyperthyroidism. Across the study: Being free of ophthalmopathy for 18 months of follow-up defined stable hyperthyroidism. Study-wide results and limits: Most expanded thyroid clonotypes above 0.001 frequency also appeared in blood.

Patients with other autoimmune diseases, uncontrolled infections, pregnancy or lactation were excluded. Thyroid ultrasound, orbital computed tomography, TRAb, serum thyroxine and clinical symptoms formed the basis of diagnosis. V lost 3 bases and J lost 2, with 13 bases in between. The germline V gene has CDR1 SEHNR and CDR2 FQNEAQ (reference sequence). The CDR3 has 15 amino acids. This clonotype originated in an adult man with Graves' hyperthyroidism. Sample: peripheral blood or thyroid tissue (not recorded which). This chain joins TRBV7-9 and TRBJ1-2; D gene ambiguous. The CDR3 is CASSFVNTDNYGYTF. The CDR3 DNA sequence: TGTGCCAGCAGCTTTGTTAACACCGACAACTATGGCTACACCTTC.